The T cell receptor (beta chain) described here comes from a study of blood T cell repertoires in COVID-19. Study summary: The United States, Italy and Spain provided the acute and convalescent COVID-19 samples. Nucleic acid was either cDNA or gDNA, and it came from T cells, B-cell-depleted T cells, or PBMCs.

In the source study's methods: From reference gene primer amplification, estimates of nucleated cell counts were derived. TCRdb's table, derived via immunoSEQ multiplex PCR, lists solely in-frame clones and lacks some. From that table come the V and J calls and clone size; the DNA was used to work out D and trimming. This sample has 310,000 or so clones; 87% occur once, and the top ten carry 1%. The specimen sequenced was peripheral blood. The receptor was isolated from a man in his forties or fifties with active or convalescent COVID-19.

The CDR3 DNA sequence: TGTGCCAGCAGTTCCTCCTCTGGACACACAGGGACGCAGTATTTT. Its protein is CASSSSSGHTGTQYF. The chain has TRBV6-5 and TRBJ2-3, with D possibly being TRBD1 (6 bases). This CDR3 comprises 15 residues. Trimming took 4 bases from V and 9 from J, leaving 20 bases between them. Germline V gene sequence: CDR1 MNHEY, CDR2 SVGAGI.